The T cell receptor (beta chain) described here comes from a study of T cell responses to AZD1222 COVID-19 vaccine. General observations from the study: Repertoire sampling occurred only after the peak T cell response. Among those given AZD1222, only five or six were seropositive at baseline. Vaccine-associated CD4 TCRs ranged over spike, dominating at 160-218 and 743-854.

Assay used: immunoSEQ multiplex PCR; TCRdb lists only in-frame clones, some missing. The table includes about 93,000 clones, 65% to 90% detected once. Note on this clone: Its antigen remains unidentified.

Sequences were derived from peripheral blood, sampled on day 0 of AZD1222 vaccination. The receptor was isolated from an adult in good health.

Here the CDR3 reads CASSQETQYF. In DNA form, the CDR3 reads TGTGCCAGCAGCCAAGAGACCCAGTACTTC. This sequence joins TRBV3-1 (or the pseudogene TRBV3-2) and TRBJ2-5; the D is unclear. CDR1 is LGHDT, CDR2 YNNKEL, per germline (reference sequence). This CDR3 has 10 amino acids. V lost 0 bases and J 7 bases, leaving 0 bases between the germline ends.